The text below deals with one T cell receptor beta chain. Its antigen is not identified. Sequencing used immunoSEQ multiplex PCR; TCRdb keeps in-frame clones, though not all of them. The table has 10,000 to 15,000 clones, 65% to 80% seen once. There are 19 residues in the CDR3. Germline V gene data show CDR1 as MNHEY and CDR2 as SMNVEV (reference sequence). V trimming: 7 bases; J trimming: 2 bases; junction bases outside the gene matches: 14. The data stem from a study of OX40 agonist ivuxolimab in advanced cancers. Whole-study context: Patients received the agonistic anti-OX40 (CD134) antibody ivuxolimab. Partial responses occurred in three patients (one hepatocellular carcinoma, two cutaneous melanoma). Hepatocellular carcinoma, melanoma, renal cell or head and neck cancer was diagnosed in the dose-escalation patients. Notes on the study in general: In general, CD8+ T cells held more expanded clones than CD4+ did, on average.

This sample comprised CD4+ or CD8+ T cells sorted from blood, obtained in a trial of the OX40 agonist ivuxolimab. The V call is TRBV27, the J call TRBJ2-3; 14 bases align to TRBD2. The TCR was taken from an adult with an advanced solid tumor such as melanoma, head and neck, liver or kidney cancer. The DNA of the CDR3 is TGTGCCAGCACCAACCGACTAGCGGGAGGGCCTGAATTCACAGATACGCAGTATTTT. Translation: CASTNRLAGGPEFTDTQYF.